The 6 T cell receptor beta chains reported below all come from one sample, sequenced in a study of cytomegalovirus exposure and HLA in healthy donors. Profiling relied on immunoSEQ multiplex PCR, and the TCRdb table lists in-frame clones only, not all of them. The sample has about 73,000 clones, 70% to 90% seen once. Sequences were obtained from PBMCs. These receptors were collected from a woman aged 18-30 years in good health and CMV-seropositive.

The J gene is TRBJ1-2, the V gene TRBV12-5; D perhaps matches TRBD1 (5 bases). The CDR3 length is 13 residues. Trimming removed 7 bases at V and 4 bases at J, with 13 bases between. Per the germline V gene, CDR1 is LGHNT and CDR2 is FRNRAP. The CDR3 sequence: CASALGVGYGYTF. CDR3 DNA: TGTGCTAGTGCCCTAGGGGTAGGCTATGGCTACACCTTC. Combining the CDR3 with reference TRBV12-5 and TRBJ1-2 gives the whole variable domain DARVTQTPRHKVTEMGQEVTMRCQPILGHNTVFWYRQTMMQGLELLAYFRNRAPLDDSGMPKDRFSAEMPDATLATLKIQPSEPRDSAVYFCASALGVGYGYTFGSGTRLTVV.

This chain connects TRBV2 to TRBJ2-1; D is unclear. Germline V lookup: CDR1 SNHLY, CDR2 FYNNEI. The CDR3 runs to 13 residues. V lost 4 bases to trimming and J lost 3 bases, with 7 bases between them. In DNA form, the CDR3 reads TGTGCCAGCAGTGGTCCTAGCTACAATGAGCAGTTCTTC. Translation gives CASSGPSYNEQFF.

The CDR3 sequence is CASSDTGTGLINTGELFF. CDR3 sequence (DNA): TGTGCCAGCAGCGATACCGGGACAGGTCTTATAAACACCGGGGAGCTGTTTTTT. V is TRBV7-9 and J is TRBJ2-2, with 8 bases matching TRBD1. Trimming removed 5 bases from V and 2 bases from J; junction bases left unmatched: 13. The CDR3 is 18 amino acids. Germline CDR1 reads SEHNR; CDR2 reads FQNEAQ (reference sequence).

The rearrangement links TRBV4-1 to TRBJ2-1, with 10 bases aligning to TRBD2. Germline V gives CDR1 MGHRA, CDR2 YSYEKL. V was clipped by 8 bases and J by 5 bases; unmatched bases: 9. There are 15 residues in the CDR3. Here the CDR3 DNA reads TGCGCCAGCCAATTCCTTAGCGGGGGGAACAATGAGCAGTTCTTC. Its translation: CASQFLSGGNNEQFF.

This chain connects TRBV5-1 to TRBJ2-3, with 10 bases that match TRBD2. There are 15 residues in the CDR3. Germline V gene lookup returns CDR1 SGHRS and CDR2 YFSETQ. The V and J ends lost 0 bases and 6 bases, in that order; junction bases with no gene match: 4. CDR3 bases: TGCGCCAGCAGCTTGGCTAGCGGGAGTACGGATACGCAGTATTTT. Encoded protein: CASSLASGSTDTQYF.

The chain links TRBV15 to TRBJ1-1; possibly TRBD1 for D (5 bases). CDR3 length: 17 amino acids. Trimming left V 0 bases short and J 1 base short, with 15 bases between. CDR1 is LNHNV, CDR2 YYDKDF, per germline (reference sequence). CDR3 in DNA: TGTGCCACCAGCAGAGATTATACAGGTCCGGGGAACACTGAAGCTTTCTTT. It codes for CATSRDYTGPGNTEAFF.